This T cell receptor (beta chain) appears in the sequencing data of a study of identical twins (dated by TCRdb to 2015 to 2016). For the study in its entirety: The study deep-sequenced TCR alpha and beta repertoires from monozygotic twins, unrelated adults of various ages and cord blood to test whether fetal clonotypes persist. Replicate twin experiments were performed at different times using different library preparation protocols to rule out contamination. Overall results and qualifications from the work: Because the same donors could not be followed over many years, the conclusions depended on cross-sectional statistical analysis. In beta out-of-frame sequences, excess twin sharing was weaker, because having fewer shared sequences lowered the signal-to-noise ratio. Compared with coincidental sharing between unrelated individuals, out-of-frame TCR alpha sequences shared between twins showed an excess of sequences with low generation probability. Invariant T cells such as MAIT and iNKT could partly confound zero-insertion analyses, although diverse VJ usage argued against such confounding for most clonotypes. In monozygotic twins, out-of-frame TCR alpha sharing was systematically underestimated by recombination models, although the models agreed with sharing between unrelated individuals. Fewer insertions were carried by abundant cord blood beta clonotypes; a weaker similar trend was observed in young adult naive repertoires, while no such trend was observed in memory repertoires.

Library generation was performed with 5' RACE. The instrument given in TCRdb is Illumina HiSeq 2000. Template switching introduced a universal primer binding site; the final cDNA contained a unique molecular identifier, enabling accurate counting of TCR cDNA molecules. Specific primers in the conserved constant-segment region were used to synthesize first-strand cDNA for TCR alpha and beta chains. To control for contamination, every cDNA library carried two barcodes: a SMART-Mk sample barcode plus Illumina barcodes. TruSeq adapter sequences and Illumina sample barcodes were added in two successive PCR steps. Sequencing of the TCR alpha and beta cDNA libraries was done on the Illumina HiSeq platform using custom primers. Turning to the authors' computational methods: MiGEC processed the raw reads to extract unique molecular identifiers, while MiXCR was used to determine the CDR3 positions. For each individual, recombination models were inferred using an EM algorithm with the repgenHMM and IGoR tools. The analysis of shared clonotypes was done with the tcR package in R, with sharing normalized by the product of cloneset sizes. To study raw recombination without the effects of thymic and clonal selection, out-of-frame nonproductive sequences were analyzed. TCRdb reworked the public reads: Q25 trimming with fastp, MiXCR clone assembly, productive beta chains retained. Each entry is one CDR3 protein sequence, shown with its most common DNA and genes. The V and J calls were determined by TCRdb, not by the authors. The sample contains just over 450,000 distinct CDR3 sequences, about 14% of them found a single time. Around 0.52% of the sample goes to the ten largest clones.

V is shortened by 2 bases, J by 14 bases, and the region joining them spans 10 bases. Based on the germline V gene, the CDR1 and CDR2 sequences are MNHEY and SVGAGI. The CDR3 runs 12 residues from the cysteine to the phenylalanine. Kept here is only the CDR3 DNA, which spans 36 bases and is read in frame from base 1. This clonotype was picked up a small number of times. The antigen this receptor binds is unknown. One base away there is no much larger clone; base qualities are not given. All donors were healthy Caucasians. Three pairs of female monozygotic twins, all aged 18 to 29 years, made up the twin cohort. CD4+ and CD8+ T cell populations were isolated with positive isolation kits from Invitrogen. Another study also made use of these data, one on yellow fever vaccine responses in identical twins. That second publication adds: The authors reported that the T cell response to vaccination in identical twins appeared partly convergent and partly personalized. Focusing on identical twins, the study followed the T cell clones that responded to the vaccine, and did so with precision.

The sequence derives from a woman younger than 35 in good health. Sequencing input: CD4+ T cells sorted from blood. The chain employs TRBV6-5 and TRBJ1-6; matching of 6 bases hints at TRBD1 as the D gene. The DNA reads TGTGCCAGCAGTTACCCACAGGGCACCCTCCACTTT. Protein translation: CASSYPQGTLHF.